This T cell receptor (beta chain) originates from a study of shared clonotypes between healthy human individuals. On the study more broadly: Sampling drew on donors who were a couple of women and a few men aged 18 to 49.

This clone was counted only a few times. At the DNA level, this CDR3 is encoded by other sequences in the same sample as well. Germline values: CDR1 SGHVS, CDR2 FNYEAQ. Trimming cost V 1 base and J 3 bases; bases outside gene matches: 2. The CDR3 contains 15 residues. Around 29,000 T cell genomes, or 300 to 350 ng DNA, went into unsorted PBMC replicate PCRs. TCRdb keeps only in-frame clones here, not all; method: immunoSEQ multiplex PCR. Of 500,000 to 650,000 clones listed, about 80% are singletons. Within Nashville, Tennessee resided all donors, each a Caucasian adult. The clonotype was recovered from a woman aged 40 to 49 in good health. Some clones in this sample may be carry-over from other donors' samples. This chain joins TRBV7-6 and TRBJ2-7; 11 positions agree with TRBD2. The specimen sequenced was PBMCs. CDR3 sequence reads: CASSLDTSGSYEQYF. CDR3 sequence (DNA): TGTGCCAGCAGCTTAGATACTAGCGGGAGCTACGAGCAGTACTTC.